The T cell receptor (beta chain) described here comes from a study of OX40 agonist ivuxolimab in advanced cancers. Study in general: Prior anti-PD-1, anti-PD-L1 or anti-CTLA-4 therapy was allowed; roughly 40% had some. Two patients with cutaneous melanoma and one with hepatocellular carcinoma, three in total, showed partial responses.

The protocol was immunoSEQ multiplex PCR, while the TCRdb copy is restricted to in-frame clones and leaves out a portion. The data contain more than 75,000 clones, roughly 84% of them singletons. The CDR3 is 14 amino acids. Germline V gives CDR1 GTSNPN, CDR2 SVGIG (reference sequence). The V segment lost 4 bases and the J segment 6 bases; nucleotides outside the gene matches: 11. Study-level results: Compared with others, partial responders at 0.1-3.0 mg/kg displayed clonal expansion among the lowest. In the 0.1 to 3.0 mg/kg range, CD4+ and CD8+ blood T cells had expanded clonally by week 6.

This clone came up a few times. Antigen unknown. This chain links TRBV30 with TRBJ2-7, with 8 bases that match TRBD2. The sequence was obtained from an adult with an advanced solid tumor such as melanoma, head and neck, liver or kidney cancer. The sequenced sample was CD4+ or CD8+ T cells sorted from blood, obtained in a trial of the OX40 agonist ivuxolimab. The chain's CDR3 is CAWNPGGGWSEQYF. The CDR3 nucleotides are TGTGCCTGGAACCCCGGGGGGGGATGGTCCGAGCAGTACTTC. Supplemented by reference TRBV30 and TRBJ2-7, the full variable domain reads SQTIHQWPATLVQPVGSPLSLECTVEGTSNPNLYWYRQAAGRGLQLLFYSVGIGQISSEVPQNLSASRPQDRQFILSSKKLLLSDSGFYLCAWNPGGGWSEQYFGPGTRLTVT.